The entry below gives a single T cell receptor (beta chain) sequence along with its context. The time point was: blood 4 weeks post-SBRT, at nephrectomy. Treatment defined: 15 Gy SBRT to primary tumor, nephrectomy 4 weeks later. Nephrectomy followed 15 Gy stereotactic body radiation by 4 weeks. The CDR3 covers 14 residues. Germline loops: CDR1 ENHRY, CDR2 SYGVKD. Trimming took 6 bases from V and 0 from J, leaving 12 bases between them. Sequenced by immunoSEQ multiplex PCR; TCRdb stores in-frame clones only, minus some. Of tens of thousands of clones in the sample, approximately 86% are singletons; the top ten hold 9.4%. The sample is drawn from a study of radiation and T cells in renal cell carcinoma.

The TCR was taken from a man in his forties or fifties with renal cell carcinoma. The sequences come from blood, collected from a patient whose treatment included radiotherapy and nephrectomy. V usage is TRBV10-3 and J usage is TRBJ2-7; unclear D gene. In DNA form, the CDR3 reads TGTGCCATCAGGAGCCGGGCCGACTCCTACGAGCAGTACTTC. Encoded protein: CAIRSRADSYEQYF.